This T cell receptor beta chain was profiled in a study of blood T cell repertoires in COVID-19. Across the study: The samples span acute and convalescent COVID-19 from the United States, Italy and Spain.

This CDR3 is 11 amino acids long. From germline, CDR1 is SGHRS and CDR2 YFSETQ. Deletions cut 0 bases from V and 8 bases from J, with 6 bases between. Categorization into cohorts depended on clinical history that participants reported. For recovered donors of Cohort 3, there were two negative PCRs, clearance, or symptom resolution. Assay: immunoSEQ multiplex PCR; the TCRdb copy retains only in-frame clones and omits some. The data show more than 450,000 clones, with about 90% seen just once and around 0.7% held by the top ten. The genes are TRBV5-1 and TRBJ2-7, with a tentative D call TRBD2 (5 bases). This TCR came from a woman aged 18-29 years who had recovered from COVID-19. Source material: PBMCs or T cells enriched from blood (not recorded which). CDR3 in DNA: TGCGCCAGCAGCTTGGGGGAGAAGCAGTACTTC. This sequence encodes CASSLGEKQYF.